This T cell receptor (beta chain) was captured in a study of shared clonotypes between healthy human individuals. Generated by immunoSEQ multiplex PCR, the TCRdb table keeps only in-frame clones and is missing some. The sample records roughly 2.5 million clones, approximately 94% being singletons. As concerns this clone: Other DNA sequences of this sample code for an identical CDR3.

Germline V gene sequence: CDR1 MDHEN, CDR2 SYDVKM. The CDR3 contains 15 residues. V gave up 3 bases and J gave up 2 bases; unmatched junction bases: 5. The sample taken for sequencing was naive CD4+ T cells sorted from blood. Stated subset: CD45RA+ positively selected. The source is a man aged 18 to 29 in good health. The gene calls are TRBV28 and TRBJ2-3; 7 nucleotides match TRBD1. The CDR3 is CASSLRGGATDTQYF. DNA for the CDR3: TGTGCCAGCAGTTTGAGAGGGGGCGCCACAGATACGCAGTATTTT.